Each of the 16 T cell receptor beta chains below was sequenced from the same sample in a study of shared clonotypes between healthy human individuals. The table came from immunoSEQ multiplex PCR; TCRdb's copy has only in-frame clones and leaves some out. The sample lists hundreds of thousands of clones, roughly 98% occurring once. Only CD45RO-negative cells positively selected for CCR7 counted as naive CD8 cells, so terminally differentiated effector memory CD45RA+ cells were excluded. The sample was naive CD8+ T cells sorted from blood. The receptor set was obtained from a man aged 30-40 years in good health.

The chain joins TRBV5-5 to TRBJ1-4, with D tentatively TRBD1 (5 bases). This CDR3 contains 17 residues. Germline CDR1 is SGHKS and CDR2 is YYEKEE (reference sequence). V was clipped by 2 bases and J by 0 bases, with 14 bases between them. DNA of the CDR3: TGTGCCAGCAGCTTAGGTCAGGGAGGTTCAACTAATGAAAAACTGTTTTTT. It codes for CASSLGQGGSTNEKLFF.

J is TRBJ2-2 and V is TRBV19; D is ambiguous. Trimming shortened V by 4 bases and J by 4 bases, and 7 bases separated the two germline ends. Germline V gene lookup returns CDR1 LNHDA and CDR2 SQIVND (reference sequence). This CDR3 has 13 residues. The CDR3 bases are TGTGCCAGTAGTACGGGTTTCACCGGGGAGCTGTTTTTT. As protein: CASSTGFTGELFF. The complete variable domain, with remaining parts taken from reference TRBV19 and TRBJ2-2, reads DGGITQSPKYLFRKEGQNVTLSCEQNLNHDAMYWYRQDPGQGLRLIYYSQIVNDFQKGDIAEGYSVSREKKESFPLTVTSAQKNPTAFYLCASSTGFTGELFFGEGSRLTVL.

This clone was counted a few times. CDR3 in amino acids: CASSDYYEQYF. The CDR3 DNA reads as TGTGCCAGCAGCGACTACTACGAGCAGTACTTC. This rearrangement joins TRBV7-2 to TRBJ2-7, with TRBD2 as a possible D gene (5 bases). Trimming took off 5 bases at V and 3 bases at J, with 5 bases between the two ends. Germline loops: CDR1 SGHTA, CDR2 FQGNSA. The CDR3 sequence is 11 residues long.

V and J are TRBV7-9 and TRBJ2-2; no definite D call. The germline CDR1 and CDR2 sequences are SEHNR and FQNEAQ (reference sequence). This CDR3 is built from 12 residues. V lost 8 bases and J lost 0, with 4 bases in between. The DNA of the CDR3 is TGTGCCAGCTTGGCGAACACCGGGGAGCTGTTTTTT. This translates into CASLANTGELFF. Looking up the rest from reference TRBV7-9 and TRBJ2-2 gives the full variable domain: DTGVSQNPRHKITKRGQNVTFRCDPISEHNRLYWYRQTLGQGPEFLTYFQNEAQLEKSRLLSDRFSAERPKGSFSTLEIQRTEQGDSAMYLCASLANTGELFFGEGSRLTVL.

The genes are TRBV11-2 and TRBJ2-1; TRBD2 might be the D (5 bases). Germline values: CDR1 SGHAT, CDR2 FQNNGV. Trimming removed 2 bases from V and 12 bases from J, with 11 bases in between. CDR3 length: 12 residues. The chain's CDR3 is CASSLMDSGQFF. In nucleotides, the CDR3 is TGTGCCAGCAGCTTAATGGACTCAGGGCAGTTCTTC.

V and J are TRBV4-2 and TRBJ2-7, with TRBD2 as a possible D gene (5 bases). Trimming stripped 0 bases from V and 3 bases from J, with 15 bases between. The CDR3 loop spans 16 amino acids. Germline CDR1 reads LGHNA; CDR2 reads YNFKEQ. The CDR3 protein is CASSQEEGSDIYEQYF. CDR3 DNA: TGTGCCAGCAGCCAAGAAGAGGGTAGCGACATCTACGAGCAGTACTTC.

This chain links TRBV4-1 with TRBJ2-1; no clear D. V was clipped by 0 bases and J by 8 bases, with 11 bases between them. The CDR3 consists of 14 residues. Germline-derived CDR1 and CDR2 are MGHRA and YSYEKL. CDR3 region: CASSQEYSVDEQFF. CDR3 bases: TGCGCCAGCAGCCAAGAGTACAGCGTCGATGAGCAGTTCTTC.

The chain carries TRBV4-1 and TRBJ1-1, with no clear D. The V end lost 2 bases, the J end lost 0 bases, and 13 bases lay between the germline ends. CDR1 is MGHRA, CDR2 YSYEKL, per germline. CDR3 length equals 16 residues. This chain's CDR3 is CASSQYFSAMNTEAFF. The CDR3 DNA follows: TGCGCCAGCAGCCAATACTTCTCGGCCATGAACACTGAAGCTTTCTTT.

The CDR3, as DNA: TGTGCCAGCAGGTTCCGGACAGGTGGGCCTCAAGAGACCCAGTACTTC. Translated: CASRFRTGGPQETQYF. The V call is TRBV28, the J call TRBJ2-5, with 7 bases aligning to TRBD1. CDR3 size: 16 residues. V lost 6 bases to trimming and J lost 2 bases; unmatched junction nucleotides: 12. The germline CDR1 and CDR2 sequences are MDHEN and SYDVKM.

V is TRBV7-9 and J is TRBJ1-2; TRBD1 is a possible D gene (6 bases). CDR1 and CDR2 from the germline V gene are SEHNR and FQNEAQ (reference sequence). CDR3 length: 15 amino acids. V shed 1 base and J shed 5 bases, with 14 bases lying between them. The CDR3 loop reads CASSLGDTVGYGYTF. CDR3 nucleotides: TGTGCCAGCAGCTTAGGGGACACGGTAGGGTATGGCTACACCTTC.

The CDR3 region has the DNA TGCAGCGTCCGGGGCGTACCCTACGAGCAGTACTTC. Translated: CSVRGVPYEQYF. The V and J genes are TRBV29-1 and TRBJ2-7; D is tentatively TRBD1 or TRBD2 (5 bases each). The CDR3 is made up of 12 amino acids. Germline V CDR1 and CDR2: SQVTM, ANQGSEA. V lost 6 bases and J 2 bases, leaving 11 bases between the germline ends.

This clone was seen once. The J gene is TRBJ1-1, the V gene TRBV5-4, with D unresolved. Germline loops: CDR1 SGHNT, CDR2 YYREEE (reference sequence). This CDR3 region has 12 residues. V dropped 4 bases and J dropped 6 bases, with 10 bases sitting between them. Written as DNA, the CDR3 is TGTGCCAGCAGCCCACTTGGACCTGAAGCTTTCTTT. Translation gives CASSPLGPEAFF. Supplemented by reference TRBV5-4 and TRBJ1-1, the full variable domain reads ETGVTQSPTHLIKTRGQQVTLRCSSQSGHNTVSWYQQALGQGPQFIFQYYREEENGRGNFPPRFSGLQFPNYSSELNVNALELDDSALYLCASSPLGPEAFFGQGTRLTVV.

The CDR3 region has the DNA TGTGCCAGCGGAATAACCGGGACAGATTATGGCTACACCTTC. As protein: CASGITGTDYGYTF. The rearrangement uses TRBV2 and TRBJ1-2; TRBD1 matches at 7 bases. Germline CDR1 reads SNHLY; CDR2 reads FYNNEI. The CDR3 runs 14 residues. The V and J ends lost 8 bases and 5 bases, in that order; junction bases with no gene match: 11. Combining the CDR3 with reference TRBV2 and TRBJ1-2 gives the whole variable domain EPEVTQTPSHQVTQMGQEVILRCVPISNHLYFYWYRQILGQKVEFLVSFYNNEISEKSEIFDDQFSVERPDGSNFTLKIRSTKLEDSAMYFCASGITGTDYGYTFGSGTRLTVV.

This clone occurred once. This sequence joins TRBV27 and TRBJ2-1; D is unresolved. CDR1 and CDR2 (germline): MNHEY, SMNVEV (reference sequence). This CDR3 region has 12 residues. With 6 bases removed from V and 5 bases from J, the gap between germline ends came to 8 bases. CDR3 loop: CASSFLDNEQFF. In nucleotides, the CDR3 is TGTGCCAGCAGCTTCCTAGACAATGAGCAGTTCTTC.

V usage is TRBV27 and J usage is TRBJ2-7; 7 nucleotides match TRBD1. This CDR3 has 15 amino acids. V lost 1 base to trimming and J lost 2 bases; unmatched junction nucleotides: 5. In germline, CDR1 is MNHEY, CDR2 SMNVEV (reference sequence). The DNA of the CDR3 is TGTGCCAGCAGTTTATACCGGACAGGTGCCTACGAGCAGTACTTC. It codes for CASSLYRTGAYEQYF.

The V call is TRBV7-6, the J call TRBJ2-5; D call uncertain. Germline CDR1 and CDR2: SGHVS and FNYEAQ. This CDR3 is built from 12 residues. V was trimmed by 6 bases and J by 0 bases, leaving 5 bases between them. This CDR3 reads CASSLYQETQYF. As DNA, the CDR3 is TGTGCCAGCAGTTTGTACCAAGAGACCCAGTACTTC.